The TCR beta chain under discussion was sequenced for a study of T-cell memory formation after mild COVID-19. Notes on the study in general: Some SARS-CoV-2-responding clones were already detected in memory before infection. Day 37-peaking second-wave clones had unconfirmed SARS-CoV-2 specificity.

TCRdb reprocessed the 5' RACE reads with MiXCR, giving one entry per CDR3 protein. The table lists about 350,000 distinct CDR3 sequences, roughly 13% of them singletons, with roughly 20% in the top ten. A word on this clonotype: No antigen is known for it.

Germline V CDR1 and CDR2: LNHDA, SQIVND (reference sequence). The CDR3 sequence is 14 residues long. V shed 11 bases, J shed 4 bases, and the junction held 13 bases outside the gene matches. The chain links TRBV19 to TRBJ1-1; TRBD1 matches at 7 bases. The origin of this receptor is a man aged 18 to 29 who had mild COVID-19 (a few samples of this study predate the infection). Cell type and time point are not known. Sequences were obtained from PBMCs or a T cell subset sorted from them (not recorded which). CDR3 nucleotides: TGTGCCGCGCGAAGACAGGGCCGAGGCACTGAAGCTTTCTTT. It encodes CAARRQGRGTEAFF.